This T cell receptor (beta chain) was recorded in a study of T cell responses to AZD1222 COVID-19 vaccine. Sequencing was performed with immunoSEQ multiplex PCR; in TCRdb, only in-frame clones are kept and a portion is missing. The sample includes 150,000 to 200,000 clones, about nine tenths of them seen just once. This specimen consisted of peripheral blood, obtained on day 0 of AZD1222 vaccination. The receptor was derived from an adult in good health.

The CDR3 reads CASSSPSASPLHF. CDR3 nucleotide sequence: TGTGCCAGCAGTTCCCCCTCGGCGTCACCCCTCCACTTT. The chain uses TRBV6-5 and TRBJ1-6; D remains unclear. This CDR3 has 13 residues. The germline V and J ends were trimmed by 4 bases and 10 bases, with 11 bases remaining between them. The germline gives CDR1 MNHEY, CDR2 SVGAGI.